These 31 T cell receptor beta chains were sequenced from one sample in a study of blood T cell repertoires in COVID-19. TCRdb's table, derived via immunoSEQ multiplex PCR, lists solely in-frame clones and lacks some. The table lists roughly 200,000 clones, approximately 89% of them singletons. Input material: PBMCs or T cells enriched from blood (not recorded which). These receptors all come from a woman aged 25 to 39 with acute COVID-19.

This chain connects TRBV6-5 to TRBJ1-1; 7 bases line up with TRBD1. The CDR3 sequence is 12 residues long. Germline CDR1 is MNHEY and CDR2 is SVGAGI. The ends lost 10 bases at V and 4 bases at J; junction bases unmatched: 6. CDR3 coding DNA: TGTGCCACCAACAGGGGACGCACTGAAGCTTTCTTT. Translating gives CATNRGRTEAFF.

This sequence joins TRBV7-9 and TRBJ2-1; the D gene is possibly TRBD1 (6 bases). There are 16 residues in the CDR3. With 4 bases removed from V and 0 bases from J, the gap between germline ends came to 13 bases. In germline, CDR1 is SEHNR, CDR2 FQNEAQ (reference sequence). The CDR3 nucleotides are TGTGCCAGCAGCTCCCCGCAGGGGAACTCCTACAATGAGCAGTTCTTC. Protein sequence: CASSSPQGNSYNEQFF.

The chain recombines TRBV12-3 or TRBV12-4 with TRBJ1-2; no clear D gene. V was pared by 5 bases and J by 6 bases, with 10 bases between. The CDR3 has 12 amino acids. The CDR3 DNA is TGTGCCAGCAGTCCCCCCGGTAATGGCTACACCTTC. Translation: CASSPPGNGYTF.

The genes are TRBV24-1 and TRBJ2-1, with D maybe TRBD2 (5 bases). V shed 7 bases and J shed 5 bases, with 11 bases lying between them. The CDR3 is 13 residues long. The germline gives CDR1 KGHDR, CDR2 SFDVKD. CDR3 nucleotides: TGTGCCACCAGGGCTAGCTTTGACAATGAGCAGTTCTTC. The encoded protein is CATRASFDNEQFF.

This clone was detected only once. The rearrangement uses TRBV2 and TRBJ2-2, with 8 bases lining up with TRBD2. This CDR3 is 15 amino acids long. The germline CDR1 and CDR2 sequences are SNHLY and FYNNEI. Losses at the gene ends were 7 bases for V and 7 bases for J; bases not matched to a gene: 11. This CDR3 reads CASKPRVGRGGELFF. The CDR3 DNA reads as TGTGCCAGCAAACCCCGAGTCGGGAGGGGCGGGGAGCTGTTTTTT.

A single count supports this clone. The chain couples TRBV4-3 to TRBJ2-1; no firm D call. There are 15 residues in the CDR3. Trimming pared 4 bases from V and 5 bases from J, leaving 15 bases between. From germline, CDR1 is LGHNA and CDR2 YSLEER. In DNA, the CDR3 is TGCGCCAGCAGCCCCCGACCTGGGCCTAACAATGAGCAGTTCTTC. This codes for CASSPRPGPNNEQFF.

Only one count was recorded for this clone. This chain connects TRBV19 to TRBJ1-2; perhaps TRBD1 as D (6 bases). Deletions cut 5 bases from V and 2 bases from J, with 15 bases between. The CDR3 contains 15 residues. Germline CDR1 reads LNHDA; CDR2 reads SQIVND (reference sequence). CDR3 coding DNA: TGTGCCAGTAGTGTAAACAGGGACGGGAACTATGGCTACACCTTC. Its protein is CASSVNRDGNYGYTF.

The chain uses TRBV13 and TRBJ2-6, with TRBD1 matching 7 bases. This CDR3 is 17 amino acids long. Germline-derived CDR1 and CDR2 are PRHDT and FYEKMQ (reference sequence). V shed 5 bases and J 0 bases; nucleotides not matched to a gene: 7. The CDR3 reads CASSPNDRDSGANVLTF. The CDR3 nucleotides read TGTGCCAGCAGCCCGAATGACAGGGACTCTGGGGCCAACGTCCTGACTTTC.

CDR3: CASSPGYEAFF. The CDR3 DNA reads as TGTGCCAGCAGTCCGGGATATGAAGCTTTCTTT. The chain has TRBV6-5 and TRBJ1-1; no clear D gene. The V end lost 5 bases, the J end lost 7 bases, and 8 bases lay between the germline ends. The CDR3 runs to 11 residues. Germline loops: CDR1 MNHEY, CDR2 SVGAGI.

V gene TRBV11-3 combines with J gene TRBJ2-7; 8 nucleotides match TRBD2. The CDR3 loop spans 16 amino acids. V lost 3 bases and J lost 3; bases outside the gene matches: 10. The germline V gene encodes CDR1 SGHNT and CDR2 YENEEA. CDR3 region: CASSLMGGAGDYEQYF. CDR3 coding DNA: TGTGCCAGCAGCTTGATGGGGGGAGCGGGGGACTACGAGCAGTACTTC.

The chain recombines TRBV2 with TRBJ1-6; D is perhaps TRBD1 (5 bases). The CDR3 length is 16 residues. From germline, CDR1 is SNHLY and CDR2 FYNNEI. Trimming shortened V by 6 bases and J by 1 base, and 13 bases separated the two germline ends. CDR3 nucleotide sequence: TGTGCCAGCAGACGGGGGGATTCATCCTATAATTCACCCCTCCACTTT. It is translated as CASRRGDSSYNSPLHF.

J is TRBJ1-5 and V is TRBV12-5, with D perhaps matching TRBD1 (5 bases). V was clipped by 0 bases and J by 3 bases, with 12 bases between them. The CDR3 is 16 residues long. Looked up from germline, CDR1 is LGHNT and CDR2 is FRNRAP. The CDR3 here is CASGLVRGVPNQPQHF. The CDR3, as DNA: TGTGCTAGTGGTTTGGTACGGGGGGTCCCCAATCAGCCCCAGCATTTT.

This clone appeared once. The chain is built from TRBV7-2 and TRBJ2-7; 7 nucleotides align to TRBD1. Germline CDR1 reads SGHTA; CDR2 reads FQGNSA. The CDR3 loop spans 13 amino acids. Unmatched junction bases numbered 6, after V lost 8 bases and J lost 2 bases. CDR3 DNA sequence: TGTGCCAGCGGGAAGCAGGGGGCCTACGAGCAGTACTTC. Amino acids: CASGKQGAYEQYF.

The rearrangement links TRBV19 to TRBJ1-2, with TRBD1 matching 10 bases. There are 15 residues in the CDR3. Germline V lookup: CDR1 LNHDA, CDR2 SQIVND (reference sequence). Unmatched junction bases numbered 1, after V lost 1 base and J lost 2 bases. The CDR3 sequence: CASSIGGQGNYGYTF. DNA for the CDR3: TGTGCCAGTAGTATAGGGGGACAGGGGAACTATGGCTACACCTTC.

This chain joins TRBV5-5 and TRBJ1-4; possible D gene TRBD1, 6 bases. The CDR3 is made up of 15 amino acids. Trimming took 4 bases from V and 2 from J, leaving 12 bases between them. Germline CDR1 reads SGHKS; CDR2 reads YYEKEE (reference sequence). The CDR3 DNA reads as TGTGCCAGCAGCCGGTCAGGGGCCACTAATGAAAAACTGTTTTTT. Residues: CASSRSGATNEKLFF. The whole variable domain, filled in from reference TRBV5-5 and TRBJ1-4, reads DAGVTQSPTHLIKTRGQQVTLRCSPISGHKSVSWYQQVLGQGPQFIFQYYEKEERGRGNFPDRFSARQFPNYSSELNVNALLLGDSALYLCASSRSGATNEKLFFGSGTQLSVL.

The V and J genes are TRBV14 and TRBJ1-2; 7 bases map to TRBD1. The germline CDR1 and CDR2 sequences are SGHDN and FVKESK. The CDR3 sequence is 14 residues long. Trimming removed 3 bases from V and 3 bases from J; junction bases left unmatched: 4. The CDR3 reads CASSQETGDYGYTF. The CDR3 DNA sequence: TGTGCCAGCAGCCAGGAAACAGGGGACTATGGCTACACCTTC.

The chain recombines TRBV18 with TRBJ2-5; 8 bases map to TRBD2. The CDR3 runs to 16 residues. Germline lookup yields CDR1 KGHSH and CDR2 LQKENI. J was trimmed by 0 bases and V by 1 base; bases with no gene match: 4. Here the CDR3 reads CASSPRLRGDQETQYF. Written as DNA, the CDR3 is TGTGCCAGCTCACCACGTTTGCGGGGGGACCAAGAGACCCAGTACTTC.

The CDR3 protein is CASTRQGARSGYTF. Here the CDR3 DNA reads TGTGCCAGTACCCGGCAGGGGGCGCGGTCCGGCTACACCTTC. The gene calls are TRBV19 and TRBJ1-2, with 8 bases identical to TRBD1. V was clipped by 7 bases and J by 8 bases; unmatched bases: 12. The CDR3 sequence is 14 residues long. From germline, CDR1 is LNHDA and CDR2 SQIVND (reference sequence).

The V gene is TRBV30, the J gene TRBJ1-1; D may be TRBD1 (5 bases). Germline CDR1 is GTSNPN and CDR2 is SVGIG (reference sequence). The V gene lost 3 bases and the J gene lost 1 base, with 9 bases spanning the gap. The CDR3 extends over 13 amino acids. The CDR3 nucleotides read TGTGCCTGGAGCCGGGGGGGGAACACTGAAGCTTTCTTT. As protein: CAWSRGGNTEAFF.

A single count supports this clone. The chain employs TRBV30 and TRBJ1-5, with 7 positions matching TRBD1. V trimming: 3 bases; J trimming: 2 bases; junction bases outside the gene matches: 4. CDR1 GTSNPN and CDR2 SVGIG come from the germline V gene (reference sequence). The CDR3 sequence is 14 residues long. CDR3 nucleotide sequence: TGTGCCTGGAGCGCCGGGACAGGCAATCAGCCCCAGCATTTT. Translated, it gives CAWSAGTGNQPQHF. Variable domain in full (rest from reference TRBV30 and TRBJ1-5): SQTIHQWPATLVQPVGSPLSLECTVEGTSNPNLYWYRQAAGRGLQLLFYSVGIGQISSEVPQNLSASRPQDRQFILSSKKLLLSDSGFYLCAWSAGTGNQPQHFGDGTRLSIL.

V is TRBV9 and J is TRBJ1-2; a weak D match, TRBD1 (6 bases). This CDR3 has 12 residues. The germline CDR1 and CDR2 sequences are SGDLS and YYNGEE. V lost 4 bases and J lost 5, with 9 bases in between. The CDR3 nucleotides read TGTGCCAGCAGCTCCCAGGGGTATGGCTACACCTTC. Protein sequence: CASSSQGYGYTF.

This CDR3 is CASSGRGSGNTIYF. The CDR3 DNA reads as TGTGCCAGCAGTGGGAGGGGCTCTGGAAACACCATATATTTT. The chain couples TRBV5-4 to TRBJ1-3; weak D call: TRBD1 (5 bases). The CDR3 sequence is 14 residues long. V was cut by 5 bases and J by 0 bases, with 9 bases left in between. Germline V gene lookup returns CDR1 SGHNT and CDR2 YYREEE (reference sequence).

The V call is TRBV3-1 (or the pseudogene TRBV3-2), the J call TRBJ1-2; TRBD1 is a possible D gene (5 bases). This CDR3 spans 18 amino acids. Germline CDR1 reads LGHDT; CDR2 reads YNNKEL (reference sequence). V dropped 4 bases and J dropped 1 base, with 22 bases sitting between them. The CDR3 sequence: CASSPDLGMQGHNYGYTF. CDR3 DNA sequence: TGTGCCAGCAGCCCAGACCTAGGGATGCAGGGTCATAACTATGGCTACACCTTC.

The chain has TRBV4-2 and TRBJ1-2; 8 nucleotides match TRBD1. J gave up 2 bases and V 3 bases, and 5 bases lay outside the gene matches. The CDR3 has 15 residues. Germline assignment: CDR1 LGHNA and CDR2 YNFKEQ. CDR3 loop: CASSQGRTGNYGYTF. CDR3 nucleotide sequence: TGTGCCAGCAGCCAGGGTAGGACAGGGAACTATGGCTACACCTTC.

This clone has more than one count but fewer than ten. The CDR3 is CASDGTFEQYF. The CDR3 DNA sequence: TGTGCCAGCGACGGGACATTCGAGCAGTACTTC. J is TRBJ2-7 and V is TRBV6-5; D might be TRBD1 (6 bases). Germline V gives CDR1 MNHEY, CDR2 SVGAGI. The CDR3 has 11 amino acids. The ends were cut back, 8 bases at V and 6 bases at J, with 11 bases in the middle.

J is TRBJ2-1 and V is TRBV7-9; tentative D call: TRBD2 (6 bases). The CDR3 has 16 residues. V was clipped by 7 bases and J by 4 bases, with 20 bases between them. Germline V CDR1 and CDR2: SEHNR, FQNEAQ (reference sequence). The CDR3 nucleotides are TGTGCCAGCACCCCTGGGGGGTTTGACGTATACAATGAGCAGTTCTTC. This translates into CASTPGGFDVYNEQFF.

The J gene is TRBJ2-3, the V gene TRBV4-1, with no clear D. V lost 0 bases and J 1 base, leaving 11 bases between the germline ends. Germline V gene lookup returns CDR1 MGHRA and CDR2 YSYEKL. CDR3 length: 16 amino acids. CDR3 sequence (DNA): TGCGCCAGCAGCCAAGATATGGTACCAGGCACAGATACGCAGTATTTT. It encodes CASSQDMVPGTDTQYF.

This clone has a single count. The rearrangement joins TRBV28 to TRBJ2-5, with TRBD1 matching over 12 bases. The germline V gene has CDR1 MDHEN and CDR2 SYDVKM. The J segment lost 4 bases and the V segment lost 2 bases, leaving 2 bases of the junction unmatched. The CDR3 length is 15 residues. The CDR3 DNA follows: TGTGCCAGCAGTTTAGGGACAGGGGGCCTAGAGACCCAGTACTTC. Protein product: CASSLGTGGLETQYF.

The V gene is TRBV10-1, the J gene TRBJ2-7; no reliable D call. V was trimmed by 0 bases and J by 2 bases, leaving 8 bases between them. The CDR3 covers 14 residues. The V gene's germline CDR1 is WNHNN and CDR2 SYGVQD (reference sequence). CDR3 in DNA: TGCGCCAGCAGTGAGTCAATTTCCACCTACGAGCAGTACTTC. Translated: CASSESISTYEQYF.

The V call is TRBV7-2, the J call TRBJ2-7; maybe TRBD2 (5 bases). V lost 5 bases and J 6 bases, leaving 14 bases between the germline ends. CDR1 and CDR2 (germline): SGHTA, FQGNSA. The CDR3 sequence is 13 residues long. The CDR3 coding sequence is TGTGCCAGCAGCCTTGGACTCGAAAGCGAGCAGTACTTC. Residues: CASSLGLESEQYF.

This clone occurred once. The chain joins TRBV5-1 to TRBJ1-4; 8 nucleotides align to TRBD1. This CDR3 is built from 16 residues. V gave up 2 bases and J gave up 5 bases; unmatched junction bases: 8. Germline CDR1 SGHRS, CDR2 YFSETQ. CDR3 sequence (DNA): TGCGCCAGCAGCTTACTAACAGGGGGAATGAATGAAAAACTGTTTTTT. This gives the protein CASSLLTGGMNEKLFF.